One sample yielded the 7 T cell receptor beta chains listed below, sequenced in a study of OX40 agonist ivuxolimab in advanced cancers. Libraries were prepared by immunoSEQ multiplex PCR; TCRdb keeps only in-frame clonotypes and omits some of them. The sample lists under 70,000 clones, about nine tenths occurring once. The specimen comprised CD4+ or CD8+ T cells sorted from blood, sampled in a trial of the OX40 agonist ivuxolimab. These receptors all stem from an adult with an advanced solid tumor such as melanoma, head and neck, liver or kidney cancer.

This chain joins TRBV7-2 and TRBJ1-3; 7 nucleotides line up with TRBD1. In germline, CDR1 is SGHTA, CDR2 FQGNSA. The CDR3 has 14 residues. The trim removed 4 bases at V and 5 bases at J, leaving 5 bases unmatched. CDR3 coding DNA: TGTGCCAGCAGCTCTGGACAGGTTCGAAACACCATATATTTT. Translated: CASSSGQVRNTIYF.

The rearrangement joins TRBV27 to TRBJ1-5; maybe TRBD1 (5 bases). With 4 bases removed from V and 5 bases from J, the gap between germline ends came to 9 bases. The CDR3 is made up of 13 amino acids. The germline gives CDR1 MNHEY, CDR2 SMNVEV (reference sequence). CDR3 loop: CASSYQGDQPQHF. CDR3 bases: TGTGCCAGCAGTTACCAGGGCGATCAGCCCCAGCATTTT.

This chain connects TRBV10-3 to TRBJ1-2; weak D call: TRBD1 (6 bases). The CDR3 has 15 residues. The V gene lost 2 bases and the J gene lost 9 bases, with 19 bases spanning the gap. The V gene's germline CDR1 is ENHRY and CDR2 SYGVKD. CDR3 sequence: CAISEGSSGADRYTF. CDR3 DNA: TGTGCCATCAGTGAGGGCAGTTCGGGGGCCGATCGCTACACCTTC.

The chain employs TRBV4-3 and TRBJ2-2; D is perhaps TRBD2 (7 bases). This CDR3 contains 16 residues. Per the germline V gene, CDR1 is LGHNA and CDR2 is YSLEER. V was shortened by 4 bases and J by 7 bases, with 19 bases between the two germline ends. CDR3 loop: CASSRNGGPHVGELFF. CDR3 in DNA: TGCGCCAGCAGCCGTAACGGGGGGCCGCACGTCGGGGAGCTGTTTTTT.

This chain connects TRBV7-3 to TRBJ2-1, with 11 nucleotides matching TRBD2. The CDR3 has 15 residues. Germline V gene sequence: CDR1 SGHTA, CDR2 FQGTGA. Trimming removed 6 bases from V and 7 bases from J; junction bases left unmatched: 8. CDR3 loop: CASSSGTSGRNEQFF. The DNA of the CDR3 is TGTGCCAGCAGTTCCGGGACTAGCGGACGGAATGAGCAGTTCTTC.

The chain recombines TRBV30 with TRBJ2-1; D possibly uses TRBD1 or TRBD2 (5 bases each). The V gene lost 6 bases and the J gene lost 6 bases, with 18 bases spanning the gap. Germline V gene sequence: CDR1 GTSNPN, CDR2 SVGIG (reference sequence). This CDR3 region has 14 residues. CDR3 nucleotide sequence: TGTGCCTGCCCCCGGGGCAGTCCGATCAATGAGCAGTTCTTC. Its translation: CACPRGSPINEQFF.

This sequence joins TRBV9 and TRBJ2-7; a weak D match, TRBD1 (6 bases). V was shortened by 1 base and J by 2 bases, with 13 bases between the two germline ends. CDR3 length: 15 amino acids. The V gene's germline CDR1 is SGDLS and CDR2 YYNGEE. In DNA form, the CDR3 reads TGTGCCAGCAGCGTATCTGGGACAACGACCTACGAGCAGTACTTC. The encoded protein is CASSVSGTTTYEQYF.